The 24 T cell receptor beta chains listed next were all sequenced from one sample in a study of monozygotic twins with inflammatory bowel disease. Reprocessing the 5' RACE reads, TCRdb reports a single entry for every CDR3 protein and omits DNA. In all, the sample yields some 170,000 distinct CDR3 sequences. The sequenced sample consisted of blood. These receptors all stem from a human donor with ulcerative colitis or Crohn's disease, or a healthy co-twin of an affected twin (not recorded which).

The chain couples TRBV29-1 to TRBJ2-5; the TCRdb call, TRBD1, lacks DNA for checking. The CDR3 extends over 14 amino acids. Germline V gives CDR1 SQVTM, CDR2 ANQGSEA. This chain's CDR3 is CSVEPKPGGETQYF.

The chain has TRBV5-6 and TRBJ2-1; the TCRdb D gene call, TRBD2, has no DNA to confirm it. Germline V gene sequence: CDR1 SGHDT, CDR2 YYEEEE. The CDR3 is made up of 15 amino acids. Here the CDR3 reads CASSLMRETFNEQFF.

The J gene is TRBJ2-2, the V gene TRBV11-2; TCRdb's D call, TRBD2, is unchecked because there is no DNA. The germline V gene has CDR1 SGHAT and CDR2 FQNNGV. There are 15 residues in the CDR3. CDR3 sequence reads: CASSRSGGNTGELFF. Together with reference TRBV11-2 and TRBJ2-2, the CDR3 gives the full variable domain: EAGVAQSPRYKIIEKRQSVAFWCNPISGHATLYWYQQILGQGPKLLIQFQNNGVVDDSQLPKDRFSAERLKGVDSTLKIQPAKLEDSAVYLCASSRSGGNTGELFFGEGSRLTVL.

The chain combines TRBV20-1 with TRBJ2-7; the D gene TCRdb calls, TRBD2, cannot be checked with no DNA. The length of the CDR3 is 16 residues. Germline-derived CDR1 and CDR2 are DFQATT and SNEGSKA (reference sequence). CDR3 sequence: CSAPFLASGRGNEQYF.

The V gene is TRBV5-1, the J gene TRBJ2-5; there is no DNA to check the TCRdb D call of TRBD1. The CDR3 runs to 15 residues. Germline V gene lookup returns CDR1 SGHRS and CDR2 YFSETQ. The CDR3 reads CASSLLRSGEETQYF.

The V call is TRBV10-3, the J call TRBJ1-2; lacking DNA, the TRBD1 call made by TCRdb goes unchecked. The CDR3 is made up of 16 amino acids. CDR1 ENHRY and CDR2 SYGVKD come from the germline V gene. This chain's CDR3 is CAIPAGPSANYYGYTF.

The V gene is TRBV5-1, the J gene TRBJ2-7. Germline CDR1 reads SGHRS; CDR2 reads YFSETQ. The CDR3 totals 12 residues. CDR3 amino acids: CASSWEGYEQYF.

The gene calls are TRBV6-5 and TRBJ1-1; no DNA is available, so the TRBD1 call from TCRdb remains unchecked. This CDR3 has 17 amino acids. Germline CDR1 MNHEY, CDR2 SVGAGI. CDR3 sequence reads: CASSYSSGDGGPTEAFF.

The rearrangement links TRBV12-3 or TRBV12-4 to TRBJ2-1; the TRBD1 assignment by TCRdb is unverifiable without DNA. CDR3 size: 14 residues. This CDR3 reads CASSLSAGEGEQFF.

V gene TRBV14 combines with J gene TRBJ1-2; TCRdb designates TRBD1, a call that cannot be tested without DNA. This CDR3 comprises 15 residues. Germline CDR1 SGHDN, CDR2 FVKESK. The CDR3 region is CASSQDPGGLDGYTF.

This chain joins TRBV7-8 and TRBJ2-3; TCRdb reports TRBD2, a call that lacks DNA to check it against. The CDR3 contains 16 residues. From germline, CDR1 is SGHVS and CDR2 FQNEAQ. The chain's CDR3 is CASSLPSGGNTDTQYF. The whole variable domain, remainder taken from reference TRBV7-8 and TRBJ2-3, is GAGVSQSPRYKVAKRGQDVALRCDPISGHVSLFWYQQALGQGPEFLTYFQNEAQLDKSGLPSDRFFAERPEGSVSTLKIQRTQQEDSAVYLCASSLPSGGNTDTQYFGPGTRLTVL.

The chain employs TRBV7-3 and TRBJ2-5; TCRdb proposes TRBD1, but this gene call is untestable without DNA. The CDR3 runs 15 residues. Germline V CDR1 and CDR2: SGHTA, FQGTGA. The CDR3 here is CASSYLGTSQETQYF.

The chain joins TRBV12-3 or TRBV12-4 to TRBJ2-3. This CDR3 comprises 13 residues. CDR3 amino acids: CASSFGSTDTQYF.

The V call is TRBV5-1, the J call TRBJ2-7; TCRdb's D gene call, TRBD1, goes unchecked for lack of DNA. CDR3 length: 14 amino acids. The germline CDR1 and CDR2 sequences are SGHRS and YFSETQ. The CDR3 sequence is CASSLVAGNYEQYF.

The chain carries TRBV7-8 and TRBJ1-5; the D gene TCRdb calls, TRBD1, cannot be checked with no DNA. The CDR3 consists of 15 residues. Germline assignment: CDR1 SGHVS and CDR2 FQNEAQ. The CDR3 sequence is CASSSWGQGVTSQHF.

The CDR3 reads CASSPRGTGVRQETQYF. The chain combines TRBV5-5 with TRBJ2-5; TCRdb reports TRBD1, a call that lacks DNA to check it against. From germline, CDR1 is SGHKS and CDR2 YYEKEE (reference sequence). The CDR3 is 17 amino acids.

The chain recombines TRBV4-1 with TRBJ1-2; TCRdb calls TRBD1, which cannot be checked without DNA. The CDR3 has 15 residues. CDR1 and CDR2 from the germline V gene are MGHRA and YSYEKL. CDR3 amino acids: CASSQESRAVYGYTF.

This chain connects TRBV20-1 to TRBJ1-5; there is no DNA to check the TCRdb D call of TRBD1. Germline V gives CDR1 DFQATT, CDR2 SNEGSKA (reference sequence). This CDR3 contains 15 residues. CDR3 region: CSAREQQGADQPQHF.

V usage is TRBV7-9 and J usage is TRBJ1-5; TCRdb's D gene call, TRBD1, goes unchecked for lack of DNA. There are 13 residues in the CDR3. The germline V gene has CDR1 SEHNR and CDR2 FQNEAQ (reference sequence). The CDR3 here is CASSLQGAKPQHF.

The J gene is TRBJ2-7, the V gene TRBV7-2; TCRdb indicates TRBD2, and absent DNA this call remains unverified. The CDR3 loop spans 15 amino acids. Germline V gene data show CDR1 as SGHTA and CDR2 as FQGNSA. Here the CDR3 reads CASSRTGLPSYEQYF.

The chain joins TRBV4-1 to TRBJ2-5; TCRdb outputs TRBD2, but without DNA this stays unchecked. The CDR3 is 17 residues long. The germline gives CDR1 MGHRA, CDR2 YSYEKL. CDR3 residues: CASSHRLAGGLDETQYF.

The chain combines TRBV29-1 with TRBJ2-7; TCRdb outputs TRBD1, but without DNA this stays unchecked. Germline loops: CDR1 SQVTM, CDR2 ANQGSEA. The CDR3 totals 14 residues. The CDR3 sequence: CSVERTGGFDEQYF.

The V and J genes are TRBV6-1 and TRBJ1-3. The CDR3 is 13 amino acids. From germline, CDR1 is MNHNS and CDR2 SASEGT. CDR3 loop: CASSEETGNTIYF.

The rearrangement uses TRBV6-5 and TRBJ1-2. CDR1 is MNHEY, CDR2 SVGAGI, per germline. CDR3 length: 15 residues. CDR3: CASRLQGGGNYGYTF.